This TCR beta chain was sequenced in a study of blood T cells in healthy people across ages. Study outcomes and limitations: Significant beta diversity loss was already apparent by age approximately 38, declining roughly linearly.

Approximately 9.4 milliliters was the volume of peripheral blood drawn from each donor. In this sample, this clonotype turned up a few times. What it binds is not known. V was pared by 7 bases and J by 1 base, with 5 bases of the junction left unmatched. Germline V gene lookup returns CDR1 SGHRS and CDR2 YFSETQ. The CDR3 has 14 amino acids. Through a sample-barcoded 5' primer and a J-beta primer mix, a second PCR was run for roughly 6 to 11 cycles. Using its own MiXCR run on the 5' RACE reads, TCRdb lists one record per CDR3 protein. The table records roughly 1,500,000 distinct CDR3 sequences, 42% of them present only once.

Source material: blood. The V gene is TRBV5-1, the J gene TRBJ2-7; 10 bases agree with TRBD2. The sequence derives from a woman under 30 in good health. This CDR3 is CASASSGSSYEQYF. The CDR3 DNA reads TGCGCCAGCGCCTCTAGCGGGAGTTCCTACGAGCAGTACTTC.